Sequencing of this T cell receptor beta chain was carried out in a study of blood T cell repertoires in COVID-19. Using immunoSEQ multiplex PCR, the repertoire was profiled, and TCRdb retains in-frame clones only, with some absent. The table includes tens of thousands of clones, almost 85% detected once. This CDR3 comprises 15 residues. V lost 0 bases and J lost 7; bases outside the gene matches: 0. CDR1 and CDR2 (germline): SGHRS, YFSETQ. In this sample, this clone turned up a few times. This receptor was taken from an elderly woman with acute or convalescent COVID-19. The sample taken for sequencing was peripheral blood. This chain connects TRBV5-1 to TRBJ1-6; 11 nucleotides line up with TRBD1. DNA for the CDR3: TGCGCCAGCAGCTTGGGGACAGGGGGCAATTCACCCCTCCACTTT. Translated: CASSLGTGGNSPLHF. The full variable domain, in which reference TRBV5-1 and TRBJ1-6 provide the parts outside the CDR3, is KAGVTQTPRYLIKTRGQQVTLSCSPISGHRSVSWYQQTPGQGLQFLFEYFSETQRNKGNFPGRFSGRQFSNSRSEMNVSTLELGDSALYLCASSLGTGGNSPLHFGNGTRLTVT.